Shown below are 29 T cell receptor beta chains from a single sample sequenced in a study of control samples from healthy donors and cancer patients. Produced via immunoSEQ multiplex PCR; TCRdb's table is partial and in-frame only. Here the sample spans 110,000 to 150,000 clones, roughly nine tenths being singletons. Sequenced input: blood. These receptors were taken from a woman aged 25 to 39 in good health.

The chain has TRBV12-1 and TRBJ2-1; the table's D call TRBD2 went unverified against the DNA. TRBV12-1 corresponds to a pseudogene. This CDR3 contains 15 residues. CDR3 amino acids: CASSYCGRGGNEQFF. Written as DNA, the CDR3 is TGTGCCAGCAGCTATTGCGGGAGGGGTGGCAATGAGCAGTTCTTC.

This clone showed up just once. The gene calls are TRBV2 and TRBJ2-2; D could derive from TRBD1 or TRBD2 (5 bases each). V shed 7 bases and J shed 4 bases, with 19 bases lying between them. This CDR3 spans 16 amino acids. Germline CDR1 reads SNHLY; CDR2 reads FYNNEI. CDR3: CASIKRRDQPTGELFF. CDR3 coding DNA: TGTGCCAGCATCAAAAGAAGGGACCAGCCCACCGGGGAGCTGTTTTTT. Together with reference TRBV2 and TRBJ2-2, the CDR3 gives the full variable domain: EPEVTQTPSHQVTQMGQEVILRCVPISNHLYFYWYRQILGQKVEFLVSFYNNEISEKSEIFDDQFSVERPDGSNFTLKIRSTKLEDSAMYFCASIKRRDQPTGELFFGEGSRLTVL.

The chain couples TRBV24-1 to TRBJ2-1; 7 nucleotides match TRBD1. The CDR3 loop spans 17 amino acids. V gave up 5 bases and J gave up 0 bases; unmatched junction bases: 9. Germline V lookup: CDR1 KGHDR, CDR2 SFDVKD. The CDR3 bases are TGTGCCACCAGTGCTTCCCAGGGGGTGGCCTCCTACAATGAGCAGTTCTTC. Translating it yields CATSASQGVASYNEQFF.

For the CDR3, the DNA is TGTGCCACCAGTGATGCTACGGCAGCGAACACCGGGGAGCTGTTTTTT. Encoded protein: CATSDATAANTGELFF. The V gene is TRBV24-1, the J gene TRBJ2-2; D remains unclear. CDR3 length equals 16 residues. Germline-derived CDR1 and CDR2 are KGHDR and SFDVKD. V was clipped by 3 bases and J by 0 bases, with 10 bases between them.

The count of this clone is one. The chain has TRBV28 and TRBJ1-5; D is possibly TRBD1 (6 bases). V lost 6 bases and J lost 0, with 9 bases in between. Germline lookup yields CDR1 MDHEN and CDR2 SYDVKM. This CDR3 contains 14 residues. DNA of the CDR3: TGTGCCAGCAGCCGGACAGATAGCAATCAGCCCCAGCATTTT. This sequence encodes CASSRTDSNQPQHF.

The chain links TRBV18 to TRBJ1-1; D might be TRBD1 (5 bases). This CDR3 comprises 15 residues. The ends were cut back, 6 bases at V and 2 bases at J, with 16 bases in the middle. The germline CDR1 and CDR2 sequences are KGHSH and LQKENI. The CDR3 coding sequence is TGTGCCAGCTCCCCCAGGGAAGGGAGCAACACTGAAGCTTTCTTT. It is translated as CASSPREGSNTEAFF.

The rearrangement uses TRBV10-3 and TRBJ2-7; D gene unclear. Germline values: CDR1 ENHRY, CDR2 SYGVKD. Trimming removed 5 bases from V and 0 bases from J, with 8 bases in between. CDR3 length: 13 amino acids. The CDR3 region has the DNA TGTGCCATCAGTAAGGACCTCTCCTACGAGCAGTACTTC. This encodes CAISKDLSYEQYF.

The chain joins TRBV6-6 to TRBJ2-7; D gene ambiguous. Between the trimmed V and J ends, which lost 1 base and 3 bases, there was a span of 7 bases. Germline CDR1 is MNHNY and CDR2 is SVGAGI (reference sequence). The CDR3 is 13 residues long. The CDR3 DNA reads TGTGCCAGCAGTTACTACTGGGGCTACGAGCAGTACTTC. Protein sequence: CASSYYWGYEQYF.

The chain uses TRBV5-4 and TRBJ2-1; D remains unclear. Germline lookup yields CDR1 SGHNT and CDR2 YYREEE (reference sequence). The CDR3 loop spans 16 amino acids. Trimming shortened V by 6 bases and J by 0 bases, and 16 bases separated the two germline ends. CDR3 in amino acids: CASTPDSPSSYNEQFF. Written as DNA, the CDR3 is TGTGCCAGCACCCCCGACTCCCCGAGCTCCTACAATGAGCAGTTCTTC.

This rearrangement joins TRBV7-9 to TRBJ2-3, with 7 bases lining up with TRBD1. Trimming at V came to 0 bases and at J to 0 bases, leaving 9 bases not matched to a gene. Looked up from germline, CDR1 is SEHNR and CDR2 is FQNEAQ (reference sequence). This CDR3 is built from 18 residues. The CDR3 reads CASSLARGQHGSTDTQYF. CDR3 DNA sequence: TGTGCCAGCAGCTTAGCTCGGGGACAGCATGGTAGCACAGATACGCAGTATTTT.

This clone has just a few counts. The V call is TRBV7-6, the J call TRBJ2-2; D is undetermined. The length of the CDR3 is 13 residues. Germline V CDR1 and CDR2: SGHVS, FNYEAQ. V gave up 4 bases and J gave up 7 bases, with 10 bases separating them. The CDR3 spells CASSYERGGELFF. The DNA for the CDR3 is TGTGCCAGCAGCTACGAGCGAGGCGGGGAGCTGTTTTTT.

This chain connects TRBV4-2 to TRBJ1-1; TRBD1 matches 8 bases. The length of the CDR3 is 16 residues. After removal of 7 bases from V and 3 bases from J, the junction contained 13 bases not matched to a gene. The V gene's germline CDR1 is LGHNA and CDR2 YNFKEQ. CDR3 nucleotides: TGTGCCAGCACCCATCTAGGGCAGGGGGCGGACACTGAAGCTTTCTTT. As protein: CASTHLGQGADTEAFF.

The chain employs TRBV4-2 and TRBJ2-3; maybe TRBD2 (6 bases). Trimming removed 1 base at V and 3 bases at J, with 11 bases between. This CDR3 is built from 15 residues. Germline CDR1 reads LGHNA; CDR2 reads YNFKEQ. The DNA for the CDR3 is TGTGCCAGCAGCCAAGTGGGGACTTCAACAGATACGCAGTATTTT. Its translation is CASSQVGTSTDTQYF.

The V call is TRBV2, the J call TRBJ1-4; the D is unclear. The germline V gene encodes CDR1 SNHLY and CDR2 FYNNEI. The CDR3 extends over 13 amino acids. The V gene lost 6 bases and the J gene lost 5 bases, with 10 bases spanning the gap. CDR3 in DNA: TGTGCCAGCAGGGCCATCCTGAATGAAAAACTGTTTTTT. As protein: CASRAILNEKLFF.

The J gene is TRBJ1-2, the V gene TRBV29-1; TRBD1 is a possible D gene (6 bases). The CDR3 is made up of 13 amino acids. V lost 6 bases and J 4 bases, leaving 15 bases between the germline ends. Germline V lookup: CDR1 SQVTM, CDR2 ANQGSEA. This chain's CDR3 is CSVTDRLAYGYTF. CDR3 nucleotides: TGCAGCGTCACAGACAGGCTAGCCTATGGCTACACCTTC.

This clone was detected only a few times. This chain links TRBV7-9 with TRBJ2-2; D is undetermined. V dropped 3 bases and J dropped 4 bases, with 9 bases sitting between them. This CDR3 has 14 amino acids. The germline V gene has CDR1 SEHNR and CDR2 FQNEAQ (reference sequence). The CDR3 nucleotides read TGTGCCAGCAGCTTCCTCACGACCACCGGGGAGCTGTTTTTT. Protein: CASSFLTTTGELFF.

The chain is built from TRBV10-3 and TRBJ2-7; 12 bases align to TRBD2. Germline V gene sequence: CDR1 ENHRY, CDR2 SYGVKD. The CDR3 consists of 18 residues. V trimming: 0 bases; J trimming: 3 bases; junction bases outside the gene matches: 9. The CDR3 sequence is CAISESGLAGGNFYEQYF. Here the CDR3 DNA reads TGTGCCATCAGTGAGTCAGGTCTAGCGGGAGGGAATTTCTACGAGCAGTACTTC.

V is TRBV2 and J is TRBJ2-1; tentatively, D is TRBD2 (5 bases). Germline CDR1 is SNHLY and CDR2 is FYNNEI. Trimming cost V 6 bases and J 0 bases, with 12 bases left between them. The CDR3 runs to 15 residues. Written as DNA, the CDR3 is TGTGCCAGCAGGGGCGGGTATCGCTCCTACAATGAGCAGTTCTTC. Protein: CASRGGYRSYNEQFF.

The chain couples TRBV18 to TRBJ1-2, with unresolved D. This CDR3 has 14 amino acids. V was clipped by 2 bases and J by 2 bases, with 9 bases between them. Germline loops: CDR1 KGHSH, CDR2 LQKENI. The CDR3 spells CASSPGNRNYGYTF. In DNA form, the CDR3 reads TGTGCCAGCTCACCAGGGAACAGAAACTATGGCTACACCTTC.

CDR3 in DNA: TGTGCCAGCAGTGTCCGGGACAGGGGACTCAGTGGCTACACCTTC. Protein product: CASSVRDRGLSGYTF. The V gene is TRBV2, the J gene TRBJ1-2, with 10 bases matching TRBD1. J lost 7 bases, V lost 4 bases, and 9 bases had no gene match. This CDR3 is built from 15 residues. CDR1 is SNHLY and CDR2 is FYNNEI in the germline V gene.

This clone was found a few times. CDR3 in DNA: TGTGCCAGCAGGGGTGTGATGAGGAGTCAGCCCCAGCATTTT. This encodes CASRGVMRSQPQHF. The chain combines TRBV21-1 with TRBJ1-5. TRBV21-1 constitutes a pseudogene. CDR3 length: 14 amino acids.

This chain links TRBV5-1 with TRBJ1-6; D is possibly TRBD1 (6 bases). CDR3 length equals 14 residues. Germline CDR1 is SGHRS and CDR2 is YFSETQ. Trimming removed 2 bases at V and 7 bases at J, with 10 bases between. CDR3 bases: TGCGCCAGCAGCTTAGCAGGGGAAAATTCACCCCTCCACTTT. This gives the protein CASSLAGENSPLHF.

The gene calls are TRBV29-1 and TRBJ1-1; D call uncertain. V was cut by 7 bases and J by 1 base, with 10 bases left in between. CDR3 length: 12 residues. Per the germline V gene, CDR1 is SQVTM and CDR2 is ANQGSEA. CDR3 coding DNA: TGCAGCGGGTTAGAGACGAACACTGAAGCTTTCTTT. Its translation: CSGLETNTEAFF.

The chain combines TRBV6-2 or TRBV6-3 with TRBJ2-7, with 9 bases lining up with TRBD2. Germline V CDR1 and CDR2: MNHEY, SVGEGT. V dropped 4 bases and J dropped 7; count of bases not matched to a gene: 11. The CDR3 spans 15 residues. CDR3 nucleotides: TGTGCCAGCAGTTGGGCCAGCGGGGGGACGGAAGAGCAGTACTTC. It translates to CASSWASGGTEEQYF.

This clone was observed once. The chain employs TRBV6-5 and TRBJ1-2, with 7 bases fitting TRBD1. The CDR3 spans 14 residues. CDR1 and CDR2 from the germline V gene are MNHEY and SVGAGI. Losses at the gene ends were 7 bases for V and 7 bases for J; bases not matched to a gene: 12. CDR3 DNA: TGTGCCAGCAAACAGGGGACCGGGGGTTCTGGCTACACCTTC. This encodes CASKQGTGGSGYTF.

The CDR3 nucleotides read TGTGCCAGCATGGTCACAGCTGCAACTAATGAAAAACTGTTTTTT. Encoded protein: CASMVTAATNEKLFF. The J gene is TRBJ1-4, the V gene TRBV6-5, with no clear D. This CDR3 comprises 15 residues. Germline V gene sequence: CDR1 MNHEY, CDR2 SVGAGI. V was trimmed by 7 bases and J by 0 bases, leaving 12 bases between them.

The CDR3 bases are TGTGCCAGCAGCGTACAACCATTGTCGGGAGCGTTCGATGAGCAGTTCTTC. Encoded protein: CASSVQPLSGAFDEQFF. The chain recombines TRBV9 with TRBJ2-1, with a weak D call TRBD2 (6 bases). The V and J ends lost 1 base and 8 bases respectively, with 22 bases between them. From germline, CDR1 is SGDLS and CDR2 YYNGEE. The CDR3 consists of 17 residues.

J is TRBJ2-5 and V is TRBV29-1; 10 nucleotides agree with TRBD2. J gave up 5 bases and V 6 bases, and 12 bases lay outside the gene matches. The CDR3 sequence is 15 residues long. Germline values: CDR1 SQVTM, CDR2 ANQGSEA. For the CDR3, the DNA is TGCAGCGTGGGTCCCGCTAGCGGGGGCGGGGAGACCCAGTACTTC. The encoded protein is CSVGPASGGGETQYF.

The V call is TRBV11-2, the J call TRBJ2-3; 12 bases are a match to TRBD1. The germline V gene has CDR1 SGHAT and CDR2 FQNNGV. CDR3 length: 15 residues. V trimming: 5 bases; J trimming: 6 bases; junction bases outside the gene matches: 6. CDR3 coding DNA: TGTGCCAGCAGCAAGGGACAGGGGGCTTGGGATACGCAGTATTTT. As protein: CASSKGQGAWDTQYF. Together with reference TRBV11-2 and TRBJ2-3, the CDR3 gives the full variable domain: EAGVAQSPRYKIIEKRQSVAFWCNPISGHATLYWYQQILGQGPKLLIQFQNNGVVDDSQLPKDRFSAERLKGVDSTLKIQPAKLEDSAVYLCASSKGQGAWDTQYFGPGTRLTVL.